This T cell receptor beta chain comes out of a study of Ad26.COV2.S vaccination and SARS-CoV-2 variants. Method: immunoSEQ multiplex PCR; TCRdb's copy keeps in-frame clones and lacks some. The data contain 150,000 to 200,000 clones, roughly 87% of them seen just once; the ten biggest clones take up roughly 6%. Study conclusions and caveats: Measurements of TCR breadth and depth may have given underestimates of the total T cell responses. Those who received vaccine or placebo ended up with similar non-spike TCR breadth.

In the case of this clone: Its antigen is still unknown.

Germline V CDR1 and CDR2: LGHDT, YNNKEL (reference sequence). This CDR3 spans 17 amino acids. Trimming stripped 0 bases from V and 4 bases from J, with 18 bases between. This TCR was sampled from a human donor who had recovered from COVID-19. The source material was peripheral blood, sampled after recovery from COVID-19. This chain links TRBV3-1 (or the pseudogene TRBV3-2) with TRBJ1-2; possible D gene TRBD1, 5 bases. The DNA of the CDR3 is TGTGCCAGCAGCCAAGACTTGACTATTGGGGCGGTCTATGGCTACACCTTC. Protein product: CASSQDLTIGAVYGYTF.